The 29 T cell receptor beta chains below were found in one sample sequenced in a study of Ad26.COV2.S vaccination and SARS-CoV-2 variants. Assay: immunoSEQ multiplex PCR; the TCRdb copy retains only in-frame clones and omits some. The profile shows 300,000 to 350,000 clones, 85% to 90% of them singletons. Noted treatment: around 19 received Ad26.COV2.S at low or high dose, single or two shots; a few received placebo; per-sample allocation not given. Vaccine and placebo recipients were sampled on day 63 after the first injection. The specimen comprised peripheral blood, sampled in a trial of Ad26.COV2.S vaccine versus placebo. The receptor set was obtained from a person aged 18-65 years who received the Ad26.COV2.S COVID-19 vaccine or a placebo.

The chain recombines TRBV9 with TRBJ2-2; 8 bases agree with TRBD2. Unmatched junction bases numbered 8, after V lost 0 bases and J lost 1 base. This CDR3 spans 18 amino acids. CDR1 and CDR2 (germline): SGDLS, YYNGEE. CDR3 DNA sequence: TGTGCCAGCAGCGTAGCGAATAGCGGGGCACTGAACACCGGGGAGCTGTTTTTT. Its translation: CASSVANSGALNTGELFF.

The CDR3 protein is CASSLVGGYEQYF. The CDR3 region has the DNA TGTGCCAGCAGCTTAGTCGGTGGATACGAGCAGTACTTC. V usage is TRBV11-3 and J usage is TRBJ2-7; D is ambiguous. The CDR3 extends over 13 amino acids. Germline V gives CDR1 SGHNT, CDR2 YENEEA. Trimming stripped 1 base from V and 4 bases from J, with 8 bases between.

V usage is TRBV20-1 and J usage is TRBJ2-7, with D possibly TRBD2 on 5 matching bases. Germline V gives CDR1 DFQATT, CDR2 SNEGSKA (reference sequence). The V and J ends lost 3 bases and 3 bases respectively, with 6 bases between them. The CDR3 extends over 11 amino acids. This chain's CDR3 is CSARRDYEQYF. In DNA, the CDR3 is TGCAGTGCTAGGAGGGACTACGAGCAGTACTTC.

V usage is TRBV19 and J usage is TRBJ2-1; 14 positions match TRBD2. With V trimmed by 5 bases and J by 0 bases, 6 bases remained unmatched. CDR1 is LNHDA, CDR2 SQIVND, per germline (reference sequence). The CDR3 runs to 18 residues. CDR3 amino acids: CASSRGLAGDISYNEQFF. CDR3 DNA: TGTGCCAGTAGTCGGGGACTAGCGGGGGATATCTCCTACAATGAGCAGTTCTTC.

The chain uses TRBV27 and TRBJ2-1, with 10 nucleotides matching TRBD2. The CDR3 is 16 residues long. The germline CDR1 and CDR2 sequences are MNHEY and SMNVEV (reference sequence). V was pared by 6 bases and J by 0 bases, with 5 bases of the junction left unmatched. The CDR3 sequence is CASRLAGTHSYNEQFF. CDR3 nucleotides: TGTGCCAGCAGACTAGCGGGGACCCACTCCTACAATGAGCAGTTCTTC.

The chain employs TRBV4-1 and TRBJ2-1; 10 bases agree with TRBD2. There are 19 residues in the CDR3. Unmatched junction bases numbered 14, after V lost 2 bases and J lost 4 bases. Per germline, CDR1 MGHRA and CDR2 YSYEKL. This CDR3 is CASSQSASGGLTIYNEQFF. The CDR3 DNA is TGCGCCAGCAGCCAAAGTGCTAGCGGGGGCCTTACTATTTACAATGAGCAGTTCTTC.

The V and J genes are TRBV7-8 and TRBJ2-7, with unresolved D. With 8 bases removed from V and 0 bases from J, the gap between germline ends came to 14 bases. Germline-derived CDR1 and CDR2 are SGHVS and FQNEAQ. The CDR3 runs 14 residues. CDR3 sequence (DNA): TGTGCCAGCGGTCTGGCGCCAGGCTCCTACGAGCAGTACTTC. Translating gives CASGLAPGSYEQYF.

The J gene is TRBJ2-5, the V gene TRBV7-8; 9 bases are shared with TRBD1. After removal of 5 bases from V and 1 base from J, the junction contained 8 bases not matched to a gene. Germline loops: CDR1 SGHVS, CDR2 FQNEAQ. The CDR3 contains 16 residues. The CDR3 bases are TGTGCCAGCAGCCTACAGGGGACAGGGATCCAAGAGACCCAGTACTTC. Its translation is CASSLQGTGIQETQYF.

This rearrangement joins TRBV5-4 to TRBJ2-3; no definite D call. There are 15 residues in the CDR3. Germline assignment: CDR1 SGHNT and CDR2 YYREEE (reference sequence). The germline V and J ends were trimmed by 0 bases and 0 bases, with 8 bases remaining between them. DNA for the CDR3: TGTGCCAGCAGCTTGGGGCGGCATAGCACAGATACGCAGTATTTT. This sequence encodes CASSLGRHSTDTQYF.

This sequence joins TRBV7-9 and TRBJ1-3, with D possibly being TRBD1 (6 bases). The CDR3 spans 14 residues. Germline V gene sequence: CDR1 SEHNR, CDR2 FQNEAQ (reference sequence). The V gene lost 1 base and the J gene lost 4 bases, with 8 bases spanning the gap. CDR3 nucleotides: TGTGCCAGCAGCTTAGACGGACAGGGAAACACCATATATTTT. Translating it yields CASSLDGQGNTIYF.

The V call is TRBV5-5, the J call TRBJ1-5; D is unresolved. The CDR3 has 13 amino acids. Germline values: CDR1 SGHKS, CDR2 YYEKEE (reference sequence). Trimming took off 5 bases at V and 4 bases at J, with 10 bases between the two ends. The CDR3 region has the DNA TGTGCCAGCAGGGTAGGGCCTAATCAGCCCCAGCATTTT. This sequence encodes CASRVGPNQPQHF.

This clone has a handful of counts. The gene calls are TRBV6-2 or TRBV6-3 and TRBJ2-7; TRBD1 aligns across 9 bases. V trimming: 2 bases; J trimming: 3 bases; junction bases outside the gene matches: 5. The CDR3 runs to 15 residues. Germline loops: CDR1 MNHEY, CDR2 SVGEGT. The DNA for the CDR3 is TGTGCCAGCAGTTACCCCAGGACAGGGGACTACGAGCAGTACTTC. Protein sequence: CASSYPRTGDYEQYF.

The rearrangement joins TRBV7-2 to TRBJ2-5, with 9 bases aligning to TRBD2. CDR3 length: 16 residues. V lost 5 bases, J lost 7 bases, and 14 bases stayed unmatched. CDR1 and CDR2 from the germline V gene are SGHTA and FQGNSA. The CDR3 DNA reads TGTGCCAGCAGCCCAGGGGGTGCGCGGGGGGGAGTGACCCAGTACTTC. Its translation is CASSPGGARGGVTQYF.

V usage is TRBV9 and J usage is TRBJ2-1; 14 nucleotides match TRBD2. Germline V gene data show CDR1 as SGDLS and CDR2 as YYNGEE. V was pared by 0 bases and J by 11 bases, with 4 bases of the junction left unmatched. This CDR3 is 15 amino acids long. The CDR3 region has the DNA TGTGCCAGCAGCGTAGGGACTAGCGGGGGGTTTCAGCAGTTCTTC. Translating gives CASSVGTSGGFQQFF.

This chain uses TRBV7-6 with TRBJ1-6, with 9 bases identical to TRBD1. Unmatched junction bases numbered 10, after V lost 5 bases and J lost 8 bases. The CDR3 has 16 amino acids. CDR1 and CDR2 from the germline V gene are SGHVS and FNYEAQ. The DNA for the CDR3 is TGTGCCAGCAGCCCGACACCTGGACAGGGGTATTCACCCCTCCACTTT. Amino acid sequence: CASSPTPGQGYSPLHF. The variable domain in full, completed from reference TRBV7-6 and TRBJ1-6, reads GAGVSQSPRYKVTKRGQDVALRCDPISGHVSLYWYRQALGQGPEFLTYFNYEAQQDKSGLPNDRFSAERPEGSISTLTIQRTEQRDSAMYRCASSPTPGQGYSPLHFGNGTRLTVT.

The chain combines TRBV6-2 or TRBV6-3 with TRBJ1-2; a possible D gene is TRBD1 (5 bases). CDR1 is MNHEY and CDR2 is SVGEGT in the germline V gene. This CDR3 has 12 residues. V dropped 2 bases and J dropped 6 bases, with 7 bases sitting between them. The CDR3 loop reads CASSYMGDGYTF. As DNA, the CDR3 is TGTGCCAGCAGTTACATGGGGGATGGCTACACCTTC.

In this sample, this clone turned up once. This chain joins TRBV6-5 and TRBJ1-1, with no clear D. Germline CDR1 reads MNHEY; CDR2 reads SVGAGI. V gave up 7 bases and J gave up 8 bases, with 11 bases separating them. CDR3 length: 11 amino acids. CDR3 DNA: TGTGCCAGCACCCGCGGGCCGGAAGCTTTCTTT. This translates into CASTRGPEAFF.

The rearrangement uses TRBV6-5 and TRBJ1-2; tentatively, D is TRBD1 (6 bases). The V gene's germline CDR1 is MNHEY and CDR2 SVGAGI. V gave up 2 bases and J gave up 5 bases, with 12 bases separating them. This CDR3 spans 14 amino acids. CDR3 in amino acids: CASSYAQGPYGYTF. The CDR3 DNA reads as TGTGCCAGCAGTTACGCACAGGGCCCTTATGGCTACACCTTC.

The chain combines TRBV18 with TRBJ1-2, with D tentatively TRBD1 (6 bases). CDR1 and CDR2 (germline): KGHSH, LQKENI. The CDR3 contains 13 residues. Trimming took off 2 bases at V and 6 bases at J, with 10 bases between the two ends. As DNA, the CDR3 is TGTGCCAGCTCACCAAACAGGGAAGATGGCTACACCTTC. Protein product: CASSPNREDGYTF.

The chain is built from TRBV27 and TRBJ1-1; weak D call: TRBD1 (5 bases). The V end lost 4 bases, the J end lost 10 bases, and 13 bases lay between the germline ends. CDR1 is MNHEY and CDR2 is SMNVEV in the germline V gene (reference sequence). The CDR3 is 12 residues long. This chain's CDR3 is CASSSRWGGAFF. The CDR3 nucleotides read TGTGCCAGCAGTTCCCGGTGGGGGGGAGCTTTCTTT.

The chain's CDR3 is CACREEVPWGYNSPLHF. The CDR3, as DNA: TGTGCCTGCCGGGAGGAGGTCCCGTGGGGCTATAATTCACCCCTCCACTTT. V gene TRBV30 combines with J gene TRBJ1-6; D call uncertain. Trimming removed 6 bases at V and 3 bases at J, with 21 bases between. The CDR3 spans 17 residues. CDR1 is GTSNPN and CDR2 is SVGIG in the germline V gene (reference sequence).

The chain has TRBV4-1 and TRBJ2-5; TRBD2 might be the D (7 bases). The V gene's germline CDR1 is MGHRA and CDR2 YSYEKL. This CDR3 region has 16 residues. V was cut by 1 base and J by 4 bases, with 16 bases left in between. The CDR3 DNA sequence: TGCGCCAGCAGCCAAGGTTTCGGGGGGCTGGGAGAGACCCAGTACTTC. Translation: CASSQGFGGLGETQYF.

This chain connects TRBV3-1 (or the pseudogene TRBV3-2) to TRBJ2-7; either TRBD1 or TRBD2 may fit D (5 bases each). Trimming took 4 bases from V and 0 from J, leaving 13 bases between them. The CDR3 sequence is 15 residues long. Per germline, CDR1 LGHDT and CDR2 YNNKEL (reference sequence). This CDR3 reads CASSLNPGASYEQYF. The CDR3 nucleotides read TGTGCCAGCAGCCTAAATCCCGGGGCCTCCTACGAGCAGTACTTC.

The table lists this clone with a count of one. The V gene is TRBV14, the J gene TRBJ1-5; D might be TRBD1 (5 bases). V gave up 0 bases and J gave up 10 bases, with 10 bases separating them. Germline-derived CDR1 and CDR2 are SGHDN and FVKESK. The CDR3 runs to 13 residues. Here the CDR3 reads CASSQDEGQPQHF. CDR3 DNA: TGTGCCAGCAGCCAAGATGAGGGGCAACCCCAGCATTTT.

The chain links TRBV6-2 or TRBV6-3 to TRBJ1-1, with TRBD1 identical over 8 bases. Germline assignment: CDR1 MNHEY and CDR2 SVGEGT. V was pared by 3 bases and J by 5 bases, with 5 bases of the junction left unmatched. The CDR3 has 14 amino acids. The CDR3, as DNA: TGTGCCAGCAGTTATACAGGGGGTCTTACTGAAGCTTTCTTT. Its translation: CASSYTGGLTEAFF.

The chain uses TRBV5-4 and TRBJ1-5; the D gene is possibly TRBD1 (5 bases). Germline CDR1 is SGHNT and CDR2 is YYREEE (reference sequence). Trimming took 0 bases from V and 2 from J, leaving 6 bases between them. The CDR3 has 14 amino acids. CDR3 coding DNA: TGTGCCAGCAGCTTGGAAGGGGGCAATCAGCCCCAGCATTTT. This encodes CASSLEGGNQPQHF.

In nucleotides, the CDR3 is TGTGCCTCAATGACAGGCCCATCCTACAATGAGCAGTTCTTC. Amino acid sequence: CASMTGPSYNEQFF. V gene TRBV30 combines with J gene TRBJ2-1, with D perhaps matching TRBD1 (6 bases). V dropped 7 bases and J dropped 1 base, with 14 bases sitting between them. This CDR3 spans 14 amino acids. CDR1 is GTSNPN, CDR2 SVGIG, per germline (reference sequence).

The chain joins TRBV3-1 (or the pseudogene TRBV3-2) to TRBJ2-5, with 10 bases that match TRBD2. This CDR3 contains 14 residues. The J segment lost 5 bases and the V segment lost 8 bases, leaving 8 bases of the junction unmatched. Germline CDR1 and CDR2: LGHDT and YNNKEL (reference sequence). The CDR3 here is CASLERGGRETQYF. CDR3 DNA sequence: TGTGCCAGCTTGGAGCGGGGGGGCCGCGAGACCCAGTACTTC.

J is TRBJ2-1 and V is TRBV9; 10 bases align to TRBD2. The CDR3 is 18 residues long. Germline CDR1 is SGDLS and CDR2 is YYNGEE. With V trimmed by 0 bases and J by 10 bases, 16 bases remained unmatched. CDR3 loop: CASSVAASGGHLAGEQFF. Here the CDR3 DNA reads TGTGCCAGCAGCGTAGCGGCTAGCGGGGGCCATTTGGCCGGGGAGCAGTTCTTC.